The clone carrying this T cell receptor beta chain occurred many times. These data are taken from a study of read filtering for tumor transcriptome and immune sequencing. From roughly 390 ng of RNA, a library with molecular barcoded alpha/delta and beta/gamma adaptors was made. From the reads, TCRdb called clonotypes with MiXCR, one entry per CDR3 protein. The sample has about 58,000 distinct CDR3 sequences; 9% to 15% are singletons. Germline V CDR1 and CDR2: SQVTM, ANQGSEA. This CDR3 spans 15 amino acids. J was trimmed by 0 bases and V by 3 bases; bases with no gene match: 5. This receptor was obtained from a donor at least 40 years old with multiple myeloma. Sequenced material: a population of CD138-negative cells sorted from bone marrow. This chain links TRBV29-1 with TRBJ2-1, with 7 bases fitting TRBD1. This chain's CDR3 is CSVDGTESSYNEQFF. The DNA for the CDR3 is TGCAGCGTTGATGGGACAGAGAGCTCCTACAATGAGCAGTTCTTC.